This TCR beta chain was captured by sequencing in a study of cytomegalovirus exposure and HLA in healthy donors. Study-wide results and caveats: The study designated 160 or so TCR beta chains cytomegalovirus-associated. Later on, analysis showed that most CMV-associated TCR beta chains appeared to be HLA-restricted. Per a later analysis, HLA-associated TCR beta chains showed more clonal expansion than other, equally common TCR beta chains.

As to this clone: Its specificity is not known.

This CDR3 comprises 15 residues. V was clipped by 5 bases and J by 0 bases; unmatched bases: 7. Per the germline V gene, CDR1 is SGHVS and CDR2 is FQNEAQ. The study ran its PCR with 60 Vbeta and 13 Jbeta primers. Assay: immunoSEQ multiplex PCR; the TCRdb copy retains only in-frame clones and omits some. This table holds about 160,000 clones, approximately 79% found once. V and J are TRBV7-8 and TRBJ2-7, with 7 nucleotides matching TRBD1. The source is a man aged 40-50 years in good health and CMV-seronegative. Source material: PBMCs. CDR3 amino acids: CASSAQQGPSYEQYF. CDR3 coding DNA: TGTGCCAGCAGCGCCCAACAGGGGCCCTCCTACGAGCAGTACTTC.